These 3 T cell receptor beta chains were all obtained from the same sample, sequenced in a study of early stage breast cancer tumors. The method was immunoSEQ multiplex PCR; TCRdb's version includes in-frame clones alone and lacks a portion of them. Altogether around 30,000 clones are present, just under 75% being singletons, with the ten largest covering around 9.1%. The sequenced sample was breast tumor tissue. The receptors derive from a person aged 25 to 45 with breast cancer.

The J gene is TRBJ2-7, the V gene TRBV5-4; no definite D call. Germline loops: CDR1 SGHNT, CDR2 YYREEE (reference sequence). This CDR3 has 14 amino acids. V lost 0 bases to trimming and J lost 2 bases, with 9 bases between them. CDR3 nucleotides: TGTGCCAGCAGCTTGGCAGGCGGTGCCTACGAGCAGTACTTC. This codes for CASSLAGGAYEQYF.

V gene TRBV10-3 combines with J gene TRBJ2-2; TRBD2 matches at 10 bases. The V gene's germline CDR1 is ENHRY and CDR2 SYGVKD. There are 16 residues in the CDR3. The V segment lost 4 bases and the J segment 4 bases; nucleotides outside the gene matches: 6. Here the CDR3 DNA reads TGTGCCATCAGTGCAAGCGGGAGGGCGGGCACCGGGGAGCTGTTTTTT. As protein: CAISASGRAGTGELFF.

The table lists this clone with a count of one. V gene TRBV19 combines with J gene TRBJ1-1; 9 nucleotides line up with TRBD1. Germline lookup yields CDR1 LNHDA and CDR2 SQIVND (reference sequence). The CDR3 is 15 residues long. V dropped 4 bases and J dropped 8; count of bases not matched to a gene: 11. CDR3 in amino acids: CASSRHPGQGLEAFF. Here the CDR3 DNA reads TGTGCCAGTAGTAGACATCCGGGACAGGGACTCGAAGCTTTCTTT.